These 25 T cell receptor beta chains came from one sample sequenced in a study of blood T cell repertoires in COVID-19 (dated by TCRdb to the early 2020s). Library prep was done by the immunoSEQ multiplex PCR assay. Imported from immuneACCESS, the table was reduced by TCRdb to in-frame sequences with V and J called. These copies leave out some clones; in studies compared against another copy, an unresolved V gene accounts for under half, and the cause of the remainder is not known. Recorded for this sample are about 260,000 clones; 90% of them occurred a single time. Together, the top ten hold roughly 3.6% of the sample. The sample taken for sequencing was peripheral blood. Receptors originate from a woman aged 40 to 49 with acute or convalescent COVID-19.

The chain uses TRBV12-3 or TRBV12-4 and TRBJ2-3, with a weak D call TRBD2 (5 bases). The CDR3 runs 12 residues. V lost 6 bases, J lost 10 bases, and 14 bases lay in between. CDR3 protein: CASRRSGNAQYF. DNA of the CDR3: TGTGCCAGCAGGAGATCCGGGAATGCGCAGTATTTT.

The CDR3 sequence: CASSPGTSRNIQYF. Here the CDR3 DNA reads TGTGCCAGCAGTCCCGGGACTAGTAGAAACATTCAGTACTTC. The chain carries TRBV6-5 and TRBJ2-4, with 8 bases aligning to TRBD2. The ends lost 5 bases at V and 6 bases at J; junction bases unmatched: 6. Per germline, CDR1 MNHEY and CDR2 SVGAGI. The CDR3 spans 14 residues.

V is TRBV5-1 and J is TRBJ2-1; D might be TRBD2 (5 bases). CDR1 and CDR2 from the germline V gene are SGHRS and YFSETQ. CDR3 size: 16 residues. The ends were cut back, 0 bases at V and 7 bases at J, with 17 bases in the middle. The CDR3 bases are TGCGCCAGCAGCTTGGGCCTCGGAGGAGGATGGAATGAGCAGTTCTTC. Protein: CASSLGLGGGWNEQFF.

CDR3 sequence reads: CAWSWTGANLGFF. CDR3 nucleotide sequence: TGTGCCTGGAGCTGGACAGGGGCTAACCTAGGGTTCTTC. The genes are TRBV30 and TRBJ2-1; 9 nucleotides match TRBD1. The germline V gene has CDR1 GTSNPN and CDR2 SVGIG (reference sequence). The CDR3 loop spans 13 amino acids. V was clipped by 3 bases and J by 15 bases; unmatched bases: 12.

This clone occurred a few times. This chain uses TRBV15 with TRBJ1-4, with D hard to call. Trimming stripped 1 base from V and 7 bases from J, with 7 bases between. Germline CDR1 LNHNV, CDR2 YYDKDF (reference sequence). This CDR3 is built from 13 residues. CDR3 coding DNA: TGTGCCACCAGCAGAGGTGGGCGTGAAAAACTGTTTTTT. The encoded protein is CATSRGGREKLFF.

The chain is built from TRBV7-8 and TRBJ2-5; 9 nucleotides line up with TRBD1. Germline CDR1 reads SGHVS; CDR2 reads FQNEAQ. Losses at the gene ends were 0 bases for V and 5 bases for J; bases not matched to a gene: 1. This CDR3 is 14 amino acids long. CDR3 loop: CASSLAGTGETQYF. CDR3 DNA sequence: TGTGCCAGCAGCTTAGCGGGGACAGGGGAGACCCAGTACTTC.

The chain employs TRBV2 and TRBJ2-7, with TRBD2 as a possible D gene (6 bases). The CDR3 contains 13 residues. Trimming cost V 8 bases and J 1 base, with 12 bases left between them. Germline CDR1 is SNHLY and CDR2 is FYNNEI. CDR3 DNA sequence: TGTGCCAGCGGGGAGGCAGGGTCCTACGAGCAGTACGTC. It codes for CASGEAGSYEQYV.

This clone was counted a single time. CDR3 nucleotides: TGTGCCAGCAGCTTAGGACAGGTCGCAGATACGCAGTATTTT. This codes for CASSLGQVADTQYF. The V call is TRBV5-5, the J call TRBJ2-3, with 7 bases matching TRBD1. J lost 4 bases, V lost 2 bases, and 4 bases had no gene match. CDR1 SGHKS and CDR2 YYEKEE come from the germline V gene (reference sequence). This CDR3 is built from 14 residues.

V gene TRBV2 combines with J gene TRBJ1-6; 8 bases are shared with TRBD1. CDR3 size: 14 residues. Germline lookup yields CDR1 SNHLY and CDR2 FYNNEI. Trimming took 6 bases from V and 7 from J; bases not matched to a gene: 5. The CDR3, as DNA: TGTGCCAGCAGCATGGGACAGGACAATTCACCCCTCCACTTT. It codes for CASSMGQDNSPLHF.

This clone has only one observation. The chain couples TRBV5-1 to TRBJ1-5; 7 bases fit TRBD1. The germline V gene has CDR1 SGHRS and CDR2 YFSETQ. V gave up 3 bases and J gave up 1 base; unmatched junction bases: 1. The CDR3 extends over 14 amino acids. The CDR3: CASSSGQSNQPQHF. The CDR3 DNA follows: TGCGCCAGCAGCTCGGGACAGAGCAATCAGCCCCAGCATTTT.

J is TRBJ1-3 and V is TRBV4-1; TRBD1 might be the D (5 bases). This CDR3 has 17 amino acids. V was pared by 4 bases and J by 4 bases, with 20 bases between. Germline CDR1 reads MGHRA; CDR2 reads YSYEKL. CDR3 DNA sequence: TGCGCCAGCAGCCGCGGGGGTGTAGTCGCCCGCGGAAACACCATATATTTT. It yields the protein CASSRGGVVARGNTIYF.

The chain combines TRBV9 with TRBJ1-4, with 8 nucleotides matching TRBD1. The J segment lost 4 bases and the V segment lost 3 bases, leaving 2 bases of the junction unmatched. Germline lookup yields CDR1 SGDLS and CDR2 YYNGEE. The CDR3 runs to 14 residues. The CDR3 DNA sequence: TGTGCCAGCAGCGATGGGACAGGTAATGAAAAACTGTTTTTT. It specifies CASSDGTGNEKLFF.

The chain is built from TRBV12-3 or TRBV12-4 and TRBJ1-3, with D unresolved. The ends were cut back, 6 bases at V and 1 base at J, with 4 bases in the middle. CDR3 length: 12 residues. The DNA of the CDR3 is TGTGCCAGCAGGACATCTGGAAACACCATATATTTT. Its translation is CASRTSGNTIYF.

The rearrangement links TRBV5-8 to TRBJ2-6; tentatively, D is TRBD1 (6 bases). This CDR3 is 16 amino acids long. The V gene lost 4 bases and the J gene lost 1 base, with 12 bases spanning the gap. Germline assignment: CDR1 SGHTS and CDR2 YDEGEE. The CDR3 loop is CASSARGGSGANVLTF. The CDR3 DNA sequence: TGTGCCAGCAGCGCCAGGGGCGGGTCTGGGGCCAACGTCCTGACTTTC.

This clone was seen just once. The CDR3 sequence: CASSLAGGEGKDTEAFF. The CDR3 DNA reads TGTGCCAGCAGCTTGGCCGGTGGGGAGGGCAAGGACACTGAAGCTTTCTTT. The chain employs TRBV5-6 and TRBJ1-1; D is ambiguous. Between the trimmed V and J ends, which lost 0 bases and 3 bases, there was a span of 18 bases. This CDR3 comprises 17 residues. CDR1 SGHDT and CDR2 YYEEEE come from the germline V gene.

The V and J genes are TRBV5-6 and TRBJ2-7; a weak D match, TRBD1 (6 bases). The CDR3 runs to 16 residues. Trimming shortened V by 0 bases and J by 2 bases, and 15 bases separated the two germline ends. Germline loops: CDR1 SGHDT, CDR2 YYEEEE. In DNA, the CDR3 is TGTGCCAGCAGCTTGGGAATGGGGACAAACCCCTACGAGCAGTACGTC. Amino acids: CASSLGMGTNPYEQYV.

The chain is built from TRBV5-4 and TRBJ2-1, with D possibly TRBD2 on 6 matching bases. Germline lookup yields CDR1 SGHNT and CDR2 YYREEE (reference sequence). The V end lost 2 bases, the J end lost 0 bases, and 12 bases lay between the germline ends. The CDR3 has 16 amino acids. CDR3 sequence: CASSFGGASSYNEQFF. In nucleotides, the CDR3 is TGTGCCAGCAGCTTCGGCGGGGCAAGCTCCTACAATGAGCAGTTCTTC.

The rearrangement joins TRBV9 to TRBJ2-2, with 9 bases matching TRBD2. Germline CDR1 and CDR2: SGDLS and YYNGEE. Trimming removed 0 bases from V and 4 bases from J; junction bases left unmatched: 1. This CDR3 spans 15 amino acids. The CDR3 spells CASSVELAGTGELFF. DNA for the CDR3: TGTGCCAGCAGCGTAGAACTAGCGGGCACCGGGGAGCTGTTTTTT. The complete variable domain, with remaining parts taken from reference TRBV9 and TRBJ2-2, reads DSGVTQTPKHLITATGQRVTLRCSPRSGDLSVYWYQQSLDQGLQFLIQYYNGEERAKGNILERFSAQQFPDLHSELNLSSLELGDSALYFCASSVELAGTGELFFGEGSRLTVL.

The chain carries TRBV4-1 and TRBJ2-3; TRBD1 might be the D (6 bases). Trimming took 1 base from V and 3 from J, leaving 8 bases between them. CDR1 MGHRA and CDR2 YSYEKL come from the germline V gene. This CDR3 is built from 14 residues. CDR3 sequence (DNA): TGCGCCAGCAGCCAAGGACAGGATACAGATACGCAGTATTTT. Residues: CASSQGQDTDTQYF.

The chain uses TRBV2 and TRBJ2-3, with D possibly matching TRBD1 (6 bases). The germline V gene encodes CDR1 SNHLY and CDR2 FYNNEI. Trimming cost V 7 bases and J 0 bases, with 14 bases left between them. The CDR3 spans 15 residues. CDR3 sequence: CASIQGLGSTDTQYF. The CDR3 DNA follows: TGTGCCAGCATCCAGGGGCTCGGAAGCACAGATACGCAGTATTTT.

The V gene is TRBV5-1, the J gene TRBJ1-6; 8 bases are shared with TRBD1. V shed 5 bases, J shed 7 bases, and the junction held 8 bases outside the gene matches. Germline V lookup: CDR1 SGHRS, CDR2 YFSETQ. This CDR3 is built from 15 residues. CDR3 nucleotides: TGCGCCAGCAGAATTGGACAGGGTGGCAATTCACCCCTCCACTTT. Translating it yields CASRIGQGGNSPLHF.

The chain couples TRBV10-3 to TRBJ1-1; D is possibly TRBD1 (6 bases). V lost 3 bases and J 1 base, leaving 12 bases between the germline ends. Germline CDR1 and CDR2: ENHRY and SYGVKD. This CDR3 region has 15 residues. The CDR3: CAISDPGTPNTEAFF. The CDR3 DNA is TGTGCCATCAGTGACCCGGGGACACCGAACACTGAAGCTTTCTTT.

About this clone itself: Other DNA sequences within the sample encode an identical CDR3. The chain employs TRBV2 and TRBJ1-1; 7 bases are a match to TRBD1. The CDR3 totals 12 residues. V lost 6 bases and J lost 5; bases outside the gene matches: 3. CDR1 is SNHLY, CDR2 FYNNEI, per germline. The CDR3 loop is CASRAGGTEAFF. In DNA form, the CDR3 reads TGTGCCAGCAGGGCAGGGGGTACTGAAGCTTTCTTT.

This chain links TRBV6-5 with TRBJ1-3; D ambiguous. The germline V and J ends were trimmed by 8 bases and 0 bases, with 14 bases remaining between them. The CDR3 has 15 amino acids. In germline, CDR1 is MNHEY, CDR2 SVGAGI. The CDR3 protein is CASENLGSSGNTIYF. The CDR3 DNA sequence: TGTGCCAGCGAGAATCTGGGCAGCTCTGGAAACACCATATATTTT.

The V gene is TRBV5-1, the J gene TRBJ1-1; TRBD1 agrees at 9 bases. Germline V lookup: CDR1 SGHRS, CDR2 YFSETQ. The CDR3 has 14 amino acids. The V and J ends lost 3 bases and 4 bases, in that order; junction bases with no gene match: 4. The CDR3 protein is CASSWTGEGTEAFF. CDR3 nucleotides: TGCGCCAGCAGCTGGACAGGGGAGGGCACTGAAGCTTTCTTT.